The text below deals with one T cell receptor (beta chain). Its antigen is unknown. This sample was included in a study of T cell responses to AZD1222 COVID-19 vaccine. Whole-study results and caveats: Baseline testing showed seropositivity in only six AZD1222 recipients. Reportedly, close to half of spike-specific TCRs are directed against unmutated variant regions. No day 14 peak samples; only post-peak repertoires were characterized. Donor demographics were predominantly white British with a female majority; clonal diversity may be underestimated.

Assay: immunoSEQ multiplex PCR; the TCRdb copy retains only in-frame clones and omits some. This sample has around 150,000 clones; roughly nine tenths occur once, and the top ten carry 1% to 1.5%. Looked up from germline, CDR1 is SGHVS and CDR2 is FQNEAQ. The ends were cut back, 2 bases at V and 3 bases at J, with 23 bases in the middle. The CDR3 length is 19 residues. The rearrangement uses TRBV7-8 and TRBJ1-5, with D possibly TRBD1 on 6 matching bases. This receptor was taken from an adult who received the AZD1222 COVID-19 vaccine. The sample here was peripheral blood, taken 28 days after the second AZD1222 dose. The CDR3 DNA is TGTGCCAGCAGCTTAATAGGGCGGGGCTTCCCAGGGGACAATCAGCCCCAGCATTTT. Protein: CASSLIGRGFPGDNQPQHF.